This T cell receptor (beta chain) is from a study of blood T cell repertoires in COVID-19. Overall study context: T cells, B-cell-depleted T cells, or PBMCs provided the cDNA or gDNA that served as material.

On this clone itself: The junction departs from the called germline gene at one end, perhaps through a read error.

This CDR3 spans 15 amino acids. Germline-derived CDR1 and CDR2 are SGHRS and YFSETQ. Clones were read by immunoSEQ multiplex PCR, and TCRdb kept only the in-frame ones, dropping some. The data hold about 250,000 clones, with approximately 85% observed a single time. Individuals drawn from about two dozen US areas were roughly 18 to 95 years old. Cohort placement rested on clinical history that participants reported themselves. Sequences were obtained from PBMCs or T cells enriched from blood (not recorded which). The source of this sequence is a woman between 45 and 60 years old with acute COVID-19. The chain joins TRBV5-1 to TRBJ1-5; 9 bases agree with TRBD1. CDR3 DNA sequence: TGCGCCAGCACCTTGACAGGGGGGAGCAATCAGCCCCAGCATTTT. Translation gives CASTLTGGSNQPQHF. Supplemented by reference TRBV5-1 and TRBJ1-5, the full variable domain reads KAGVTQTPRYLIKTRGQQVTLSCSPISGHRSVSWYQQTPGQGLQFLFEYFSETQRNKGNFPGRFSGRQFSNSRSEMNVSTLELGDSALYLCASTLTGGSNQPQHFGDGTRLSIL.